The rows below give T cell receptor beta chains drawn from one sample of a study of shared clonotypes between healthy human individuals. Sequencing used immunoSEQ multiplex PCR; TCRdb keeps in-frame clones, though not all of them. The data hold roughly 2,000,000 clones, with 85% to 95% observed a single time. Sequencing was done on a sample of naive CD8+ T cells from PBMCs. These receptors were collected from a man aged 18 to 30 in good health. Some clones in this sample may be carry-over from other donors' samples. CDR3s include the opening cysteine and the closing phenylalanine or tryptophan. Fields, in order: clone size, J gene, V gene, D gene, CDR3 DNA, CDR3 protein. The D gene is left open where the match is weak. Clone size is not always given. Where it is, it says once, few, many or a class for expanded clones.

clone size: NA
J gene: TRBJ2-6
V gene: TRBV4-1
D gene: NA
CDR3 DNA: TGCGCCAGCAGCCAAGTAGGTTCTGGGGCCAACGTCCTGACTTTC
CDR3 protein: CASSQVGSGANVLTF

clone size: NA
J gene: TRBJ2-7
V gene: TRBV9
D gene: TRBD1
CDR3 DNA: TGTGCCAGCAGCCAGGGGCAGGGGGCTTACGAGCAGTACTTC
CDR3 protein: CASSQGQGAYEQYF

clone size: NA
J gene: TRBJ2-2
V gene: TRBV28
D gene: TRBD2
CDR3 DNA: TGTGCCAGCAGTTTACCGCGGGAGACGGACGGGGAGCTGTTTTTT
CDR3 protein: CASSLPRETDGELFF

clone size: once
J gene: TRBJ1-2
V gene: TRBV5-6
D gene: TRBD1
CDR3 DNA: TGTGCCAGCAGCTTGGAGTCCGACAGGGTCTATGGCTACACCTTC
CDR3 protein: CASSLESDRVYGYTF

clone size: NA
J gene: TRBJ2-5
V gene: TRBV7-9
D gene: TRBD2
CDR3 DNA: TGTGCCAGCAGCCGACTAGCCATCCAAGAGACCCAGTACTTC
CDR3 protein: CASSRLAIQETQYF

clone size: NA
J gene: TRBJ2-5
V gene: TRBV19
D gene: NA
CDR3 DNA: TGTGCCAGTAGTCCAGGCCAGGAGACCCAGTACTTC
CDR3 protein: CASSPGQETQYF

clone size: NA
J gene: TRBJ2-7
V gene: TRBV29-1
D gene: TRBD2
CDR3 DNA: TGCAGCGTTGAGGGGGGGGACTTCTCCTACGAGCAGTACTTC
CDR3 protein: CSVEGGDFSYEQYF

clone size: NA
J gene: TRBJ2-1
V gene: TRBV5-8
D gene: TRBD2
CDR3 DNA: TGTGCCAGCAGCCTGACTAGCGGGAGGGGAAATGAGCAGTTCTTC
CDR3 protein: CASSLTSGRGNEQFF

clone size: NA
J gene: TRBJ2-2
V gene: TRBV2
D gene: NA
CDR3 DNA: TGTGCCAGCAGTGATAGGACGGGCACCGGGGAGCTGTTTTTT
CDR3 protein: CASSDRTGTGELFF

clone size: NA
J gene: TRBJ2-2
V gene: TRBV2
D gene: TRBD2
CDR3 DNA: TGTGCCAGCAGTTATGGGACTAGCGGGAGTACCGGGGAGCTGTTTTTT
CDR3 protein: CASSYGTSGSTGELFF

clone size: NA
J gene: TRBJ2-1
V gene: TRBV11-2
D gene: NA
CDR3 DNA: TGTGCCAGCAGCTTAATCTGGACCCAGTTCTTC
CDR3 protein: CASSLIWTQFF

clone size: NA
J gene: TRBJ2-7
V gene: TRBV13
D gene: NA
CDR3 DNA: TGTGCCAGCAGTTCTACCCGCGGGACCGCCACAACCTACGAGCAGTACTTC
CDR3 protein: CASSSTRGTATTYEQYF

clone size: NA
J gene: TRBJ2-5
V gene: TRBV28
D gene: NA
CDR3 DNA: TGTGCCAGCAGTTTAAGTTTCCATCTCCAAGAGACCCAGTACTTC
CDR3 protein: CASSLSFHLQETQYF

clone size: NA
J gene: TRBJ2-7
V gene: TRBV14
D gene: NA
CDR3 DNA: TGTGCCAGCAGCCGAGCGCCGAGGACCCACAGATCCTACGAGCAGTACTTC
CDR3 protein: CASSRAPRTHRSYEQYF

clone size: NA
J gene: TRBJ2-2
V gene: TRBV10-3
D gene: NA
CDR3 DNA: TGTGCCATCAGTGAGTCGAGTTCTGGGGGCCGGGAGCTGTTTTTT
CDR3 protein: CAISESSSGGRELFF

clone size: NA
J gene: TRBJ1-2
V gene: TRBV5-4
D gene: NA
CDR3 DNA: TGTGCCAGCAGCCCTGGATTGGGTGATGGCTACACCTTC
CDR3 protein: CASSPGLGDGYTF

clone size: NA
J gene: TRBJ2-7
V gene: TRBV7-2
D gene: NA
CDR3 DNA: TGTGCCAGCAGCAAAGCCCCCAGGCACGAGCAGTACTTC
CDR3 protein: CASSKAPRHEQYF

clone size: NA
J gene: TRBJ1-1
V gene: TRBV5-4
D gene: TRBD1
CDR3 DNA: TGTGCCAGCAGCCGGACAGGGGTGAACACTGAAGCTTTCTTT
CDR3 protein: CASSRTGVNTEAFF

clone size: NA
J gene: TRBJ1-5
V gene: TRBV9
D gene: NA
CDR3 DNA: TGTGCCAGCAGCGTAGGCGAGGGGGTTCTCCAGCCCCAGCATTTT
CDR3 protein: CASSVGEGVLQPQHF

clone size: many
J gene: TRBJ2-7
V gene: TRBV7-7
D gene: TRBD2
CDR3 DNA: TGTGCCAGCAGCGGAGGCAGCGGGAGGGCCCCGGGCGAGCAGTACTTC
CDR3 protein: CASSGGSGRAPGEQYF

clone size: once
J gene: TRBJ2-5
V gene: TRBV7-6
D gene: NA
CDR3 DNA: TGTGCCAGCAGTAGACCGTCCTTGGTAGAAGAGACTCAGTACTTC
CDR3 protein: CASSRPSLVEETQYF

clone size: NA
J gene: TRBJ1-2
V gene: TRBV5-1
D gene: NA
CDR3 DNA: TGCGCCAGCAGCCTCGGGGGCCGAGAGCGAGGCTACACCTTC
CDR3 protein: CASSLGGRERGYTF

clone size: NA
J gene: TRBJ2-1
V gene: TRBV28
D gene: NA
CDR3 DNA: TGTGCCAGCCATCCGGGACTCGCCTACAATGAGCAGTTCTTC
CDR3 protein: CASHPGLAYNEQFF

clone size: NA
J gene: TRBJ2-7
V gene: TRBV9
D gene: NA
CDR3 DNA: TGTGCCAGCAGCAGGGAGGACCGCCCCTACGAGCAGTACTTC
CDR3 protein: CASSREDRPYEQYF

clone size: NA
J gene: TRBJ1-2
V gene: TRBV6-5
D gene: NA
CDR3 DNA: TGTGCCAGCAGTTACACCGCCCGGGGCGGCTACACCTTC
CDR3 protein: CASSYTARGGYTF

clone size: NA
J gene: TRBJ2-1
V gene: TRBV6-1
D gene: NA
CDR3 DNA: TGTGCCAGCAGTGAACGGGGCGGATACAATGAGCAGTTCTTC
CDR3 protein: CASSERGGYNEQFF

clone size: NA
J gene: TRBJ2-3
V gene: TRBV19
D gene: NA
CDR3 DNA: TGTGCCAGTAGTCCGTGGGCTTCTAGCACAGATACGCAGTATTTT
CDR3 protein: CASSPWASSTDTQYF

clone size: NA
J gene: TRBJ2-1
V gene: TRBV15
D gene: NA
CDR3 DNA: TGTGCCACCAGCAGAGTGGACCCGAGCTCCTACAATGAGCAGTTCTTC
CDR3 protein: CATSRVDPSSYNEQFF

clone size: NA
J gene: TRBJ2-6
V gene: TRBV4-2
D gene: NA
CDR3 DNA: TGTGCCAGCAGCCTGGACAGATCTGGGGCCAACGTCCTGACTTTC
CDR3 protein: CASSLDRSGANVLTF

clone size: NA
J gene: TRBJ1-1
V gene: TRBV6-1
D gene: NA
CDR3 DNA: TGTGCCAGCAGTGACAGGCCGCCGGCTGAAGCTTTCTTT
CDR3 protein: CASSDRPPAEAFF

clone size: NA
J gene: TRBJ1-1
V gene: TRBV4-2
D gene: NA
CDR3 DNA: TGTGCCAGCACCCGAGGGGCCGAAGCTTTCTTT
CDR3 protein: CASTRGAEAFF

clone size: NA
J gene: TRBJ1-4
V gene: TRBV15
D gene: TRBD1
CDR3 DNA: TGTGCCACCAGCAAAGGACAGGGATTCGTCACTAATGAAAAACTGTTTTTT
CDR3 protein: CATSKGQGFVTNEKLFF

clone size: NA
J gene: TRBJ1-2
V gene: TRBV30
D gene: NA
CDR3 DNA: TGTGCCTGGACAGGGAATACTTATAACTATGGCTACACCTTC
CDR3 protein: CAWTGNTYNYGYTF

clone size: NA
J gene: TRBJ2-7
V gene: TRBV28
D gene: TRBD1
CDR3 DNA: TGTGCCAGCAGTTCCCGGGACAGCAACCAAAAAACCTACGAGCAGTACTTC
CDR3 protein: CASSSRDSNQKTYEQYF

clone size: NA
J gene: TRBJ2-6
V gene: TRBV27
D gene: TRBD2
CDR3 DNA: TGTGCCAGCAGTTTACGGGGGGGAACTGGGGCCAACGTCCTGACTTTC
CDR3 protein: CASSLRGGTGANVLTF

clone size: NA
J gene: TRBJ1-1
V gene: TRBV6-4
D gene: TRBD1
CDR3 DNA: TGTGCCAGCAGTGACTCCCCCGGGACAGGGAACACTGAAGCTTTCTTT
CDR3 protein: CASSDSPGTGNTEAFF

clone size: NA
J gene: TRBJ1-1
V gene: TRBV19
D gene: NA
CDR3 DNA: TGTGCCAGTAGTATCGGACAGTTGAACACTGAAGCTTTCTTT
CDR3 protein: CASSIGQLNTEAFF

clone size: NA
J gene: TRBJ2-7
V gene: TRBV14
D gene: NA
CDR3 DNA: TGTGCCAGCAGCCAAGTCTGGGTAGAGCAGTACTTC
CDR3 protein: CASSQVWVEQYF

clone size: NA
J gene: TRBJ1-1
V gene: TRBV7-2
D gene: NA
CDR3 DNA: TGTGCCAGCAGCCACCTCCGGACTGAAGCTTTCTTT
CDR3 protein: CASSHLRTEAFF

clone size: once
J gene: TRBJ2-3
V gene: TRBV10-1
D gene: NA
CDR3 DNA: TGCGCGACGGGGGTCTCAGGCACAGATACGCAGTATTTT
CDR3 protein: CATGVSGTDTQYF

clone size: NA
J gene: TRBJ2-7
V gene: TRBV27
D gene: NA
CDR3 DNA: TGTGCCAGCAGTTCCATTAGCGGCGCATACGAGCAGTACTTC
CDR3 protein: CASSSISGAYEQYF

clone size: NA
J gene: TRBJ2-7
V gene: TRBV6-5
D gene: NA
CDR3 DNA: TGTGCCAGCAGTTACGGTCTGGGTCCAAGACACTACGAGCAGTACTTC
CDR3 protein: CASSYGLGPRHYEQYF

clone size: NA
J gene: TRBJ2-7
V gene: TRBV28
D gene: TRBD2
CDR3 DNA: TGTGCCAGCAGTGTGTGGACTAGCGGGAGCTACGAGCAGTACTTC
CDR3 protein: CASSVWTSGSYEQYF

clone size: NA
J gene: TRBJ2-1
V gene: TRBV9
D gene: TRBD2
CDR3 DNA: TGTGCCAGCAGCGTAGGTGGCGGGAGGGAGAATGAGCAGTTCTTC
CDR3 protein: CASSVGGGRENEQFF

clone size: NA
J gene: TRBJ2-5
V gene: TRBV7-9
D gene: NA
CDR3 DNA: TGTGCCAGCAGCCCCCCGGAGTCCCCGTCCGAGACCCAGTACTTC
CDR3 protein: CASSPPESPSETQYF

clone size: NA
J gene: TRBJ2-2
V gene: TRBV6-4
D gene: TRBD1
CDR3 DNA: TGTGCCAGCAGTGACCTTTACAGGGGGAACACCGGGGAGCTGTTTTTT
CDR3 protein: CASSDLYRGNTGELFF

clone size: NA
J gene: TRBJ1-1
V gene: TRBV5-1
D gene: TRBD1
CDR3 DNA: TGCGCCAGCAGCCTGGCGGGACAGGGGACGAACACTGAAGCTTTCTTT
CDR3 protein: CASSLAGQGTNTEAFF

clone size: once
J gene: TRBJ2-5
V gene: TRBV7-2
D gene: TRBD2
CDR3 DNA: TGTGCCAGCCAACCGGGTCGGGAGGGCCCCCGGGAGACCCAGTACTTC
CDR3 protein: CASQPGREGPRETQYF

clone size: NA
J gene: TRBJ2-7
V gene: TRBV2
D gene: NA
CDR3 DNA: TGTGCCAGCAGGGACGATGGGTGGCGAGACCTTTCGTACGAGCAGTACTTC
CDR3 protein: CASRDDGWRDLSYEQYF

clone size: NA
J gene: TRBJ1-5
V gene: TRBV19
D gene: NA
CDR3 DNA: TGTGCCAGTAGTCCCGACGGAGCGCTCAATCAGCCCCAGCATTTT
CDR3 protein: CASSPDGALNQPQHF

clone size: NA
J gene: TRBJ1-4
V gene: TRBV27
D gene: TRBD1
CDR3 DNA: TGTGCCAGCAGCGAGACAACAGGGGGATGGGAAAAACTGTTTTTT
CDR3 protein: CASSETTGGWEKLFF

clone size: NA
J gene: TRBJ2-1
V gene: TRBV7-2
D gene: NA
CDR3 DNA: TGTGCCAGCAGCTTAGGGGGGGTGATTGAGCAGTTCTTC
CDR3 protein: CASSLGGVIEQFF

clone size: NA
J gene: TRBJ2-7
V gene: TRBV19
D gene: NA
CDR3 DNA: TGTGCCAGTAGTCTAACTGCGGCCTACGAGCAGTACTTC
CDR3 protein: CASSLTAAYEQYF